Listed below are T cell receptor beta chains from one sample, sequenced in a study of cytomegalovirus exposure and HLA in healthy donors. Sequenced by immunoSEQ multiplex PCR; TCRdb stores in-frame clones only, minus some. Of fewer than 200,000 clones listed, roughly 88% were seen once; the top ten hold around 1.2%. Sequencing used PBMCs. All receptors come from a girl aged 2 to 9 in good health and CMV-seropositive. The CDR3 runs from the conserved cysteine through the conserved F or W. The D gene is left open where the match is weak. Clone size is given for some rows only: seen once, a few or many times, or a class if the clone is expanded.

clone size	CDR3 length	D gene	V gene	J gene	CDR3 protein	CDR3 DNA
-	14	-	TRBV11-3	TRBJ2-2	CASERKPRSGELFF	TGTGCCAGCGAGCGTAAGCCCCGTTCCGGGGAGCTGTTTTTT
-	15	-	TRBV15	TRBJ2-2	CATSRVGQTTGELFF	TGTGCCACCAGCAGAGTGGGGCAGACCACCGGGGAGCTGTTTTTT
few	16	TRBD1	TRBV5-8	TRBJ2-2	CASSSRQGASTGELFF	TGTGCCAGCAGCTCGAGACAGGGGGCATCCACCGGGGAGCTGTTTTTT
-	17	TRBD2	TRBV25-1	TRBJ2-5	CASSEYDAGDGTETQYF	TGTGCCAGCAGTGAATATGATGCGGGAGACGGCACGGAGACCCAGTACTTC
-	14	-	TRBV2	TRBJ2-3	CASSEDGVTDTQYF	TGTGCCAGCAGTGAGGACGGGGTCACAGATACGCAGTATTTT
-	17	-	TRBV5-6	TRBJ1-3	CASSLSEAWSPGNTIYF	TGTGCCAGCAGCCTCTCCGAAGCCTGGTCTCCTGGAAACACCATATATTTT
-	18	TRBD2	TRBV2	TRBJ2-1	CASSEALPGLAGDNEQFF	TGTGCCAGCAGTGAAGCGCTTCCTGGGCTAGCGGGGGACAATGAGCAGTTCTTC
-	15	-	TRBV7-8	TRBJ2-2	CASRVPGYSTGELFF	TGTGCCAGCAGGGTCCCAGGGTATAGCACCGGGGAGCTGTTTTTT
-	13	-	TRBV19	TRBJ2-3	CATQGPGTDTQYF	TGTGCCACCCAAGGGCCGGGGACAGATACGCAGTATTTT
-	16	-	TRBV7-2	TRBJ2-7	CASSLRSGFVNYEQYF	TGTGCCAGCAGCTTACGAAGCGGTTTCGTCAACTACGAGCAGTACTTC
-	14	-	TRBV28	TRBJ1-5	CASSLGGGGQPQHF	TGTGCCAGCAGTTTGGGCGGGGGCGGGCAGCCCCAGCATTTT
-	14	TRBD1	TRBV27	TRBJ1-4	CASSSDRGLEKLFF	TGTGCCAGCAGTTCCGACAGGGGGCTGGAAAAACTGTTTTTT
-	17	TRBD2	TRBV10-3	TRBJ2-3	CAISGALGRLGTDTQYF	TGTGCCATCAGTGGGGCTCTCGGGAGGCTGGGAACAGATACGCAGTATTTT
-	15	-	TRBV5-1	TRBJ1-5	CASSFSGGKDQLQHF	TGCGCCAGCAGCTTTTCTGGGGGCAAGGATCAGCTCCAGCATTTT
-	13	-	TRBV28	TRBJ1-1	CASSLIMNTEAFF	TGTGCCAGCAGTTTAATCATGAACACTGAAGCTTTCTTT
-	14	TRBD2	TRBV15	TRBJ2-7	CATSRELASYEQYF	TGTGCCACCAGCAGAGAACTAGCGAGCTACGAGCAGTACTTC
-	12	-	TRBV11-3	TRBJ2-1	CASSYSGNEQFF	TGTGCCAGCAGTTATAGTGGCAATGAGCAGTTCTTC
-	18	-	TRBV7-8	TRBJ2-5	CASSLPKIRVAQEETQYF	TGTGCCAGCAGCTTACCCAAGATCAGGGTGGCCCAAGAAGAGACCCAGTACTTC
-	16	TRBD1	TRBV7-6	TRBJ2-7	CASSLTNPGQGNKQYF	TGTGCCAGCAGCTTGACCAATCCGGGACAGGGTAACAAGCAGTACTTC
-	14	-	TRBV2	TRBJ1-4	CASHPQGTNEKLFF	TGTGCCAGCCACCCCCAGGGAACTAATGAAAAACTGTTTTTT
-	15	-	TRBV5-4	TRBJ1-1	CASSSGNPMNTEAFF	TGTGCCAGCAGCTCGGGGAATCCCATGAACACTGAAGCTTTCTTT
few	14	-	TRBV27	TRBJ2-7	CASRGGHGTYEQYF	TGTGCCAGCAGGGGTGGACACGGAACCTACGAGCAGTACTTC
-	12	-	TRBV6-1	TRBJ1-2	CASTSRGYGYTF	TGTGCCAGCACCTCCAGGGGCTATGGCTACACCTTC
-	20	TRBD1	TRBV5-1	TRBJ1-5	CASSNRDRGHLRYADQPQHF	TGCGCCAGCAGCAACCGGGACAGGGGGCATTTAAGGTACGCGGATCAGCCCCAGCATTTT
-	14	-	TRBV5-1	TRBJ2-5	CASSFQQGRETQYF	TGCGCCAGCAGCTTCCAACAGGGCCGCGAGACCCAGTACTTC
-	15	-	TRBV19	TRBJ1-2	CASSILTGQSYGYTF	TGTGCCAGTAGTATACTTACTGGACAGAGCTATGGCTACACCTTC
-	19	-	TRBV23-1	TRBJ1-5	CASSQLGGGGRGSNQPQHF	TGCGCCAGCAGTCAATTGGGGGGAGGGGGACGGGGCAGCAATCAGCCCCAGCATTTT
-	16	-	TRBV18	TRBJ1-2	CASSPLSPESNYGYTF	TGTGCCAGCTCACCCCTCAGCCCGGAGAGTAACTATGGCTACACCTTC
-	14	TRBD2	TRBV9	TRBJ2-1	CASSTLASYNEQFF	TGTGCCAGCAGCACACTAGCGTCCTACAATGAGCAGTTCTTC
-	15	TRBD2	TRBV10-3	TRBJ2-7	CAIRGGLAGGYEQYF	TGTGCCATCAGGGGGGGACTAGCGGGGGGCTACGAGCAGTACTTC
-	13	-	TRBV28	TRBJ1-1	CASRRTPNTEAFF	TGTGCCAGCAGAAGGACACCGAACACTGAAGCTTTCTTT